The 7 T cell receptor beta chains listed next were all sequenced from one sample in a study of CXCR3-negative and CXCR3-positive naive CD8 T cells. UMI labels and 5' RACE were used to prepare the TRB cDNA libraries. One entry per CDR3 protein, without DNA, is what TCRdb gives after re-calling the 5' RACE reads. The sample's table shows 75,000 or so distinct CDR3 sequences. Sequencing was done on a sample of naive CXCR3- CD8+ T cells from blood. Subset indicated: CD45RO-CCR7+CD27+CD95- naive CD8+ T cells lacking CXCR3 (TNR3-). The source of these receptors is a human donor in good health. Some clones in this sample may be carry-over from other donors' samples.

This rearrangement joins TRBV9 to TRBJ2-1; TCRdb gives TRBD2 as the D gene, but with no DNA this cannot be confirmed. Germline V gives CDR1 SGDLS, CDR2 YYNGEE. This CDR3 comprises 14 residues. CDR3 sequence reads: CASNSGLAYNEQFF.

The chain employs TRBV28 and TRBJ2-3; the TCRdb D gene call, TRBD1, has no DNA to confirm it. Germline V gene data show CDR1 as MDHEN and CDR2 as SYDVKM. The CDR3 spans 14 residues. CDR3 sequence: CASSSAGVTDTQYF.

The J gene is TRBJ1-5, the V gene TRBV7-8; TCRdb designates TRBD1, a call that cannot be tested without DNA. This CDR3 is 14 amino acids long. CDR1 is SGHVS and CDR2 is FQNEAQ in the germline V gene. The CDR3: CASSLAMGPEPQHF.

V is TRBV20-1 and J is TRBJ2-7; there is no DNA to check the TCRdb D call of TRBD1. The CDR3 spans 13 residues. CDR1 is DFQATT, CDR2 SNEGSKA, per germline (reference sequence). The chain's CDR3 is CSARDFGGTEKYF.

This chain connects TRBV7-7 to TRBJ2-5. This CDR3 contains 19 residues. Germline CDR1 and CDR2: SSHAT and FNYEAQ (reference sequence). CDR3 in amino acids: CASSLVSIKGNPYQETQYF.

The rearrangement joins TRBV29-1 to TRBJ2-1; with no DNA, the TCRdb D assignment of TRBD1 cannot be verified. Germline-derived CDR1 and CDR2 are SQVTM and ANQGSEA. The CDR3 is 15 amino acids. The chain's CDR3 is CSAWTGVNADNEQFF.

The chain combines TRBV9 with TRBJ2-2. Germline V gene data show CDR1 as SGDLS and CDR2 as YYNGEE. The CDR3 totals 13 residues. CDR3 protein: CASSSDWTGELFF. The complete variable domain, with remaining parts taken from reference TRBV9 and TRBJ2-2, reads DSGVTQTPKHLITATGQRVTLRCSPRSGDLSVYWYQQSLDQGLQFLIQYYNGEERAKGNILERFSAQQFPDLHSELNLSSLELGDSALYFCASSSDWTGELFFGEGSRLTVL.